These 16 T cell receptor beta chains share one sample of origin, sequenced in a study of blood T cell repertoires in COVID-19. Measured with immunoSEQ multiplex PCR; TCRdb has only the in-frame clones, and not every one. The sample includes roughly 250,000 clones, approximately 86% of them seen just once. Sequenced input: PBMCs or T cells enriched from blood (not recorded which). These receptors came from a woman in her 30s with acute COVID-19.

The V call is TRBV9, the J call TRBJ2-7; TRBD2 matches 8 bases. The V gene end was trimmed by 2 bases and the J gene end by 2 bases; junction bases not matched to a gene: 6. Germline CDR1 SGDLS, CDR2 YYNGEE. This CDR3 is 15 amino acids long. The DNA for the CDR3 is TGTGCCAGCAGCGTCAGCGGGGGAGCCGCCTACGAGCAGTACTTC. Protein product: CASSVSGGAAYEQYF.

This clone came up once. DNA for the CDR3: TGTGCCAGCAGTGAAATGAGTTGGGGGCGGAATCAGCCCCAGCATTTT. Protein product: CASSEMSWGRNQPQHF. The chain recombines TRBV6-1 with TRBJ1-5, with D possibly matching TRBD1 (6 bases). The CDR3 runs 16 residues. V was shortened by 2 bases and J by 4 bases, with 15 bases between the two germline ends. The germline V gene encodes CDR1 MNHNS and CDR2 SASEGT.

This chain connects TRBV28 to TRBJ2-1; 14 nucleotides align to TRBD2. Germline-derived CDR1 and CDR2 are MDHEN and SYDVKM. V shed 4 bases, J shed 8 bases, and the junction held 7 bases outside the gene matches. The CDR3 is 16 amino acids. The CDR3 protein is CASSSRLAGGRDEQFF. CDR3 bases: TGTGCCAGCAGTTCGCGACTAGCGGGGGGGCGAGATGAGCAGTTCTTC. Combining the CDR3 with reference TRBV28 and TRBJ2-1 gives the whole variable domain DVKVTQSSRYLVKRTGEKVFLECVQDMDHENMFWYRQDPGLGLRLIYFSYDVKMKEKGDIPEGYSVSREKKERFSLILESASTNQTSMYLCASSSRLAGGRDEQFFGPGTRLTVL.

This chain links TRBV7-4 with TRBJ1-1; D is possibly TRBD1 (6 bases). CDR3 length: 15 amino acids. The germline gives CDR1 SGHVT, CDR2 SQSDAQ. Trimming stripped 3 bases from V and 6 bases from J, with 17 bases between. The CDR3: CASSFPGVEAAEAFF. The CDR3 DNA is TGTGCCAGCAGCTTCCCAGGGGTTGAGGCGGCTGAAGCTTTCTTT. The full variable domain, with the rest looked up from reference TRBV7-4 and TRBJ1-1, is GAGVSQSPRYKVAKRGRDVALRCDSISGHVTLYWYRQTLGQGSEVLTYSQSDAQRDKSGRPSGRFSAERPERSVSTLKIQRTEQGDSAVYLCASSFPGVEAAEAFFGQGTRLTVV.

The genes are TRBV4-3 and TRBJ2-7; TRBD2 agrees at 8 bases. J gave up 6 bases and V 4 bases, and 11 bases lay outside the gene matches. CDR3 length: 15 amino acids. In germline, CDR1 is LGHNA, CDR2 YSLEER. CDR3: CASSPRGAGASEQYF. For the CDR3, the DNA is TGCGCCAGCAGCCCCCGGGGAGCGGGAGCGTCCGAGCAGTACTTC.

There are a few counts of this clone. The CDR3 spells CASSEGQPTTNEKLFF. The CDR3 DNA reads as TGTGCCAGCAGCGAGGGACAGCCAACAACTAATGAAAAACTGTTTTTT. The chain has TRBV7-2 and TRBJ1-4, with TRBD1 matching 7 bases. This CDR3 is built from 16 residues. The J segment lost 0 bases and the V segment lost 5 bases, leaving 6 bases of the junction unmatched. CDR1 is SGHTA and CDR2 is FQGNSA in the germline V gene.

The rearrangement uses TRBV2 and TRBJ1-2; 9 bases map to TRBD1. From germline, CDR1 is SNHLY and CDR2 FYNNEI. With V trimmed by 4 bases and J by 6 bases, 6 bases remained unmatched. The CDR3 runs 14 residues. In DNA form, the CDR3 reads TGTGCCAGCAGTGGGGACAGGGCCGGGGATGGCTACACCTTC. Its protein is CASSGDRAGDGYTF.

The rearrangement uses TRBV7-3 and TRBJ2-1; 10 bases fit TRBD2. Germline V gene sequence: CDR1 SGHTA, CDR2 FQGTGA. J lost 0 bases, V lost 5 bases, and 7 bases had no gene match. The CDR3 spans 17 residues. The CDR3 is CASSAGTSVSSYNEQFF. The CDR3 DNA reads as TGTGCCAGCAGCGCCGGGACTAGCGTTAGCTCCTACAATGAGCAGTTCTTC.

The rearrangement uses TRBV29-1 and TRBJ2-5, with 7 positions matching TRBD1. Trimming cost V 6 bases and J 0 bases; bases outside gene matches: 7. The CDR3 runs to 14 residues. The germline CDR1 and CDR2 sequences are SQVTM and ANQGSEA. CDR3 sequence reads: CSVWGQTNQETQYF. CDR3 DNA sequence: TGCAGCGTGTGGGGACAGACTAACCAAGAGACCCAGTACTTC.

This clone was counted a few times. This chain uses TRBV6-2 or TRBV6-3 with TRBJ1-1, with D maybe TRBD1 (5 bases). Trimming left V 2 bases short and J 4 bases short, with 26 bases between. CDR1 is MNHEY and CDR2 is SVGEGT in the germline V gene. CDR3 length equals 19 residues. CDR3 amino acids: CASSYAGFGRGRFSTEAFF. The DNA for the CDR3 is TGTGCCAGCAGTTACGCCGGTTTCGGAAGGGGCCGATTCAGCACTGAAGCTTTCTTT.

V and J are TRBV27 and TRBJ1-1; maybe TRBD1 (5 bases). V dropped 3 bases and J dropped 1 base, with 6 bases sitting between them. Germline CDR1 is MNHEY and CDR2 is SMNVEV (reference sequence). There are 13 residues in the CDR3. The CDR3 sequence is CASSFGQNTEAFF. The CDR3 DNA follows: TGTGCCAGCAGTTTCGGACAGAACACTGAAGCTTTCTTT.

The J gene is TRBJ2-2, the V gene TRBV2, with TRBD2 matching 15 bases. The CDR3 has 18 amino acids. Trimming removed 6 bases from V and 3 bases from J; junction bases left unmatched: 8. Looked up from germline, CDR1 is SNHLY and CDR2 is FYNNEI. In nucleotides, the CDR3 is TGTGCCAGCAGGGCTGGACTAGCGGGGGGGCCCGACACCGGGGAGCTGTTTTTT. As protein: CASRAGLAGGPDTGELFF.

The rearrangement links TRBV7-9 to TRBJ2-1; 10 nucleotides match TRBD2. This CDR3 is built from 18 residues. J gave up 1 base and V 1 base, and 7 bases lay outside the gene matches. Germline loops: CDR1 SEHNR, CDR2 FQNEAQ (reference sequence). CDR3 nucleotide sequence: TGTGCCAGCAGCTTAGTCCCGACTAGCGGGCCGTCCTACAATGAGCAGTTCTTC. The encoded protein is CASSLVPTSGPSYNEQFF. Full variable domain (missing parts from reference TRBV7-9 and TRBJ2-1): DTGVSQNPRHKITKRGQNVTFRCDPISEHNRLYWYRQTLGQGPEFLTYFQNEAQLEKSRLLSDRFSAERPKGSFSTLEIQRTEQGDSAMYLCASSLVPTSGPSYNEQFFGPGTRLTVL.

The chain recombines TRBV30 with TRBJ1-2; TRBD1 matches 11 bases. V was clipped by 2 bases and J by 3 bases; unmatched bases: 8. CDR3 length: 16 amino acids. CDR1 is GTSNPN, CDR2 SVGIG, per germline (reference sequence). In nucleotides, the CDR3 is TGTGCCTGGAGTACCCGGACAGGGGGCGCATACTATGGCTACACCTTC. This translates into CAWSTRTGGAYYGYTF.

The chain carries TRBV7-9 and TRBJ2-2; D may be TRBD1 (5 bases). V dropped 6 bases and J dropped 1 base, with 9 bases sitting between them. This CDR3 has 14 amino acids. Germline-derived CDR1 and CDR2 are SEHNR and FQNEAQ (reference sequence). The CDR3 here is CASRPQGNTGELFF. CDR3 in DNA: TGTGCCAGCAGGCCTCAGGGGAACACCGGGGAGCTGTTTTTT.

This clone was counted between two and nine times. This chain connects TRBV4-3 to TRBJ1-3; D is undetermined. V lost 0 bases, J lost 11 bases, and 11 bases lay in between. CDR3 length: 13 amino acids. Germline V lookup: CDR1 LGHNA, CDR2 YSLEER. For the CDR3, the DNA is TGCGCCAGCAGCCAAGATATCGGGTCCCCCATATATTTT. Translating gives CASSQDIGSPIYF.